A single sample is the source of the 6 T cell receptor beta chains below, sequenced in a study of Ad26.COV2.S vaccination and SARS-CoV-2 variants. Specified treatment: 15 to 20 received Ad26.COV2.S at low or high dose, single or two shots; 5 received placebo; per-sample allocation not given. Day 63 following the first vaccine or placebo injection was when the samples were taken. Assay: immunoSEQ multiplex PCR; the TCRdb copy retains only in-frame clones and omits some. This repertoire shows 360,000 or so clones, around 89% found once; its top ten account for under 2%. Sequenced material: peripheral blood, taken in a trial of Ad26.COV2.S vaccine versus placebo. The receptors derive from a person aged 18-60 years who received the Ad26.COV2.S COVID-19 vaccine or a placebo.

The chain carries TRBV24-1 and TRBJ1-2; D remains ambiguous. Germline V gene sequence: CDR1 KGHDR, CDR2 SFDVKD. The CDR3 consists of 14 residues. V was clipped by 4 bases and J by 2 bases, with 10 bases between them. The CDR3 DNA sequence: TGTGCCACCAGTGAACCGAGTCGGAACTATGGCTACACCTTC. Translated: CATSEPSRNYGYTF.

The V and J genes are TRBV19 and TRBJ1-1, with a possible D match to TRBD1 (6 bases). V lost 3 bases to trimming and J lost 1 base, with 12 bases between them. The CDR3 is 15 residues long. CDR1 is LNHDA and CDR2 is SQIVND in the germline V gene (reference sequence). CDR3 nucleotide sequence: TGTGCCAGTAGTATCGGGACAACTAGGAACACTGAAGCTTTCTTT. As protein: CASSIGTTRNTEAFF.

The CDR3 sequence is CATSETRELFF. The CDR3 DNA follows: TGTGCCACCAGTGAGACCCGGGAGCTGTTTTTT. V usage is TRBV24-1 and J usage is TRBJ2-2; no reliable D call. Trimming removed 4 bases from V and 9 bases from J, with 5 bases in between. CDR3 length: 11 residues. Germline CDR1 KGHDR, CDR2 SFDVKD.

The rearrangement uses TRBV10-3 and TRBJ2-7; D is undetermined. Germline CDR1 reads ENHRY; CDR2 reads SYGVKD. This CDR3 has 11 residues. V dropped 2 bases and J dropped 2 bases, with 1 base sitting between them. As DNA, the CDR3 is TGTGCCATCAGTGAGACCTACGAGCAGTACTTC. Encoded protein: CAISETYEQYF.

This chain connects TRBV19 to TRBJ2-7; the D gene is possibly TRBD2 (6 bases). V shed 1 base and J shed 6 bases, with 10 bases lying between them. The CDR3 sequence is 13 residues long. Germline lookup yields CDR1 LNHDA and CDR2 SQIVND (reference sequence). The DNA for the CDR3 is TGTGCCAGTAGTATAGTCCCGCGGGGCGAGCAGTACTTC. Protein sequence: CASSIVPRGEQYF.

The V and J genes are TRBV7-9 and TRBJ2-3; 9 bases are a match to TRBD2. The CDR3 has 14 amino acids. J lost 11 bases, V lost 4 bases, and 10 bases had no gene match. Germline V lookup: CDR1 SEHNR, CDR2 FQNEAQ (reference sequence). CDR3 nucleotides: TGTGCCAGCAGCTCCGTAGCGGGAGTGGAGGAGCAGTATTTT. Encoded protein: CASSSVAGVEEQYF. The variable domain in full, with the rest retrieved from reference TRBV7-9 and TRBJ2-3, is DTGVSQNPRHKITKRGQNVTFRCDPISEHNRLYWYRQTLGQGPEFLTYFQNEAQLEKSRLLSDRFSAERPKGSFSTLEIQRTEQGDSAMYLCASSSVAGVEEQYFGPGTRLTVL.